This entry lists 19 T cell receptor beta chains sequenced from one sample in a study of identical twins. Via MiXCR, TCRdb re-called the 5' RACE reads, giving one row per CDR3 protein. The sample includes a few hundred thousand distinct CDR3 sequences, 7% to 9.5% of them seen just once. The source material was naive T cells sorted from blood. The origin of the receptors is a woman aged 45-65 years in good health.

This clonotype was observed a few times. V gene TRBV24-1 combines with J gene TRBJ1-1; D call uncertain. Per the germline V gene, CDR1 is KGHDR and CDR2 is SFDVKD. This CDR3 comprises 12 residues. V lost 6 bases, J lost 1 base, and 5 bases lay in between. This chain's CDR3 is CATSRGNTEAFF. The CDR3 DNA follows: TGTGCCACCAGTCGCGGGAACACTGAAGCTTTCTTT.

The chain employs TRBV29-1 and TRBJ2-5, with TRBD2 matching over 7 bases. The ends lost 8 bases at V and 4 bases at J; junction bases unmatched: 16. CDR3 length: 15 residues. Per the germline V gene, CDR1 is SQVTM and CDR2 is ANQGSEA. CDR3 in amino acids: CSHLRAGSFVETQYF. As DNA, the CDR3 is TGCAGCCACCTACGAGCGGGGAGTTTCGTAGAGACCCAGTACTTC.

This clonotype was seen a few times. The chain recombines TRBV20-1 with TRBJ2-3; TRBD2 might be the D (6 bases). The ends were cut back, 6 bases at V and 8 bases at J, with 21 bases in the middle. The CDR3 is made up of 14 amino acids. Germline assignment: CDR1 DFQATT and CDR2 SNEGSKA (reference sequence). The CDR3 here is CSAAAGPPIGTQYF. The CDR3, as DNA: TGCAGTGCCGCTGCGGGACCGCCCATCGGTACGCAGTATTTT.

The chain recombines TRBV14 with TRBJ1-4, with D perhaps matching TRBD1 (5 bases). Germline lookup yields CDR1 SGHDN and CDR2 FVKESK. The V end lost 2 bases, the J end lost 8 bases, and 6 bases lay between the germline ends. The CDR3 consists of 12 residues. The CDR3, as DNA: TGTGCCAGCAGCCAACAGGGAGAAAAACTGTTTTTT. Protein: CASSQQGEKLFF.

This clonotype was observed a handful of times. The gene calls are TRBV3-1 and TRBJ2-1; D might be TRBD2 (5 bases). V was pared by 3 bases and J by 14 bases, with 17 bases between. The CDR3 is 13 residues long. CDR1 LGHDT and CDR2 YNNKEL come from the germline V gene (reference sequence). The CDR3 here is CASSHGPGTKKFF. DNA for the CDR3: TGTGCCAGCAGCCATGGTCCGGGAACAAAGAAGTTCTTC.

The rearrangement uses TRBV20-1 and TRBJ1-2; no clear D. V was clipped by 0 bases and J by 2 bases, with 7 bases between them. The germline V gene has CDR1 DFQATT and CDR2 SNEGSKA (reference sequence). The CDR3 covers 13 residues. The CDR3 reads CSARDEANYGYTF. The CDR3 nucleotides read TGCAGTGCTAGAGATGAAGCAAACTATGGCTACACCTTC.

This clonotype was detected ten times or more. This sequence joins TRBV10-3 and TRBJ2-3; no definite D call. The V gene's germline CDR1 is ENHRY and CDR2 SYGVKD. This CDR3 is 11 amino acids long. V was cut by 5 bases and J by 5 bases, with 5 bases left in between. CDR3: CAISKKDTQYF. The DNA for the CDR3 is TGTGCCATCAGTAAAAAAGATACGCAGTATTTT.

The rearrangement links TRBV29-1 to TRBJ2-5, with TRBD2 matching over 7 bases. After removal of 3 bases from V and 0 bases from J, the junction contained 10 bases not matched to a gene. The length of the CDR3 is 16 residues. The germline gives CDR1 SQVTM, CDR2 ANQGSEA. CDR3: CSVDGTTGRNQETQYF. The CDR3 DNA reads as TGCAGCGTTGATGGGACTACCGGGAGAAACCAAGAGACCCAGTACTTC.

This clonotype has at least ten counts. The chain employs TRBV15 and TRBJ1-1; D gene uncertain. The germline gives CDR1 LNHNV, CDR2 YYDKDF (reference sequence). The CDR3 totals 15 residues. V shed 4 bases and J shed 7 bases, with 19 bases lying between them. CDR3 protein: CATSTLVPGLGEAFF. The CDR3 DNA sequence: TGTGCCACCAGCACCCTAGTACCAGGACTAGGTGAAGCTTTCTTT.

Many counts were recorded for this clonotype. The chain joins TRBV29-1 to TRBJ1-5; D gene ambiguous. In germline, CDR1 is SQVTM, CDR2 ANQGSEA. V dropped 4 bases and J dropped 4 bases, with 2 bases sitting between them. This CDR3 has 10 residues. The CDR3 DNA is TGCAGCGTTGGTAATCAGCCCCAGCATTTT. It is translated as CSVGNQPQHF.

This clonotype appeared a few times. This chain joins TRBV11-3 and TRBJ2-1, with 10 bases identical to TRBD2. The germline CDR1 and CDR2 sequences are SGHNT and YENEEA. The CDR3 consists of 16 residues. J was trimmed by 3 bases and V by 1 base; bases with no gene match: 3. CDR3 amino acids: CASSLAGTSDYNEQFF. CDR3 nucleotide sequence: TGTGCCAGCAGCTTAGCGGGGACTAGCGACTACAATGAGCAGTTCTTC.

This clonotype was counted only a few times. This sequence joins TRBV29-1 and TRBJ2-5, with 13 bases identical to TRBD2. CDR3 length: 14 residues. V was clipped by 6 bases and J by 5 bases; unmatched bases: 6. Germline CDR1 and CDR2: SQVTM and ANQGSEA. CDR3 region: CSVGLAGRRETQYF. CDR3 coding DNA: TGCAGCGTGGGACTAGCGGGAAGGCGGGAGACCCAGTACTTC.

This clonotype was seen only a few times. The chain recombines TRBV12-3 or TRBV12-4 with TRBJ1-1; no clear D gene. The CDR3 is 14 residues long. V dropped 6 bases and J dropped 1 base, with 12 bases sitting between them. The CDR3 sequence: CASSSPAGNTEAFF. The CDR3 DNA sequence: TGTGCCAGCAGCTCCCCCGCAGGGAACACTGAAGCTTTCTTT.

The chain couples TRBV7-2 to TRBJ2-1; 16 bases line up with TRBD2. This CDR3 has 17 amino acids. Germline V gene lookup returns CDR1 SGHTA and CDR2 FQGNSA. The junction had 6 bases not matched to a gene; V was cut back by 6 bases and J by 4 bases. CDR3 protein: CASRTGLAGGLYNEQFF. For the CDR3, the DNA is TGTGCCAGCAGAACGGGACTAGCGGGGGGGCTTTACAATGAGCAGTTCTTC.

This clonotype has only a few counts. The chain is built from TRBV5-1 and TRBJ2-3; 7 bases are shared with TRBD2. Germline CDR1 SGHRS, CDR2 YFSETQ. The CDR3 contains 15 residues. With V trimmed by 0 bases and J by 7 bases, 8 bases remained unmatched. The CDR3 here is CASSLEVGGSHTQYF. The CDR3 region has the DNA TGCGCCAGCAGCTTGGAAGTGGGCGGGAGTCATACGCAGTATTTT.

In DNA form, the CDR3 reads TGTGCCACCTTAGGGGGGGTATTGGAGACCCAGTACTTC. This sequence encodes CATLGGVLETQYF. This chain links TRBV2 with TRBJ2-5; possible D gene TRBD2, 7 bases. Looked up from germline, CDR1 is SNHLY and CDR2 is FYNNEI. The CDR3 runs to 13 residues. The V and J ends lost 10 bases and 5 bases respectively, with 17 bases between them.

The V and J genes are TRBV15 and TRBJ1-5; D not resolved. Germline-derived CDR1 and CDR2 are LNHNV and YYDKDF (reference sequence). This CDR3 contains 14 residues. V shed 1 base and J shed 4 bases, with 8 bases lying between them. In DNA, the CDR3 is TGTGCCACCAGCAGAGTGGGAGCTAATCAGCCCCAGCATTTT. This translates into CATSRVGANQPQHF. The full variable domain, its missing parts supplied by reference TRBV15 and TRBJ1-5, is DAMVIQNPRYQVTQFGKPVTLSCSQTLNHNVMYWYQQKSSQAPKLLFHYYDKDFNNEADTPDNFQSRRPNTSFCFLDIRSPGLGDTAMYLCATSRVGANQPQHFGDGTRLSIL.

The chain has TRBV10-3 and TRBJ1-2; 7 positions agree with TRBD1. Germline values: CDR1 ENHRY, CDR2 SYGVKD. CDR3 length equals 15 residues. Trimming took 6 bases from V and 4 from J; bases not matched to a gene: 11. The CDR3 loop is CAIRGDSNELYGYTF. CDR3 sequence (DNA): TGTGCCATCAGGGGGGACAGCAACGAGCTCTATGGCTACACCTTC.

The genes are TRBV7-3 and TRBJ2-7; 7 bases fit TRBD2. CDR3 size: 13 residues. The junction had 5 bases not matched to a gene; V was cut back by 6 bases and J by 3 bases. The germline CDR1 and CDR2 sequences are SGHTA and FQGTGA. CDR3 coding DNA: TGTGCCAGCAGTCAAACTAGCGACTACGAGCAGTACTTC. Translating gives CASSQTSDYEQYF.